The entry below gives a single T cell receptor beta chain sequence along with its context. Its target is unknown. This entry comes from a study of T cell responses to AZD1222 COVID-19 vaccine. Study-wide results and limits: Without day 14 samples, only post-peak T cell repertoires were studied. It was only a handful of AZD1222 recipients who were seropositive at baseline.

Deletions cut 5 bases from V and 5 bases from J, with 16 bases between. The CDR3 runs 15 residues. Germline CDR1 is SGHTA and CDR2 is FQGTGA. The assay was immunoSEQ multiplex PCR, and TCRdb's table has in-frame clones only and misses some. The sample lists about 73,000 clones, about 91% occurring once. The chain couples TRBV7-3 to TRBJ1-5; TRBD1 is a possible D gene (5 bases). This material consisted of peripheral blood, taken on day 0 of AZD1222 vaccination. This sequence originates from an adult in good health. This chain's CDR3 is CASSGPGTAYQPQHF. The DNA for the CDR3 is TGTGCCAGCAGCGGACCCGGGACCGCATATCAGCCCCAGCATTTT.